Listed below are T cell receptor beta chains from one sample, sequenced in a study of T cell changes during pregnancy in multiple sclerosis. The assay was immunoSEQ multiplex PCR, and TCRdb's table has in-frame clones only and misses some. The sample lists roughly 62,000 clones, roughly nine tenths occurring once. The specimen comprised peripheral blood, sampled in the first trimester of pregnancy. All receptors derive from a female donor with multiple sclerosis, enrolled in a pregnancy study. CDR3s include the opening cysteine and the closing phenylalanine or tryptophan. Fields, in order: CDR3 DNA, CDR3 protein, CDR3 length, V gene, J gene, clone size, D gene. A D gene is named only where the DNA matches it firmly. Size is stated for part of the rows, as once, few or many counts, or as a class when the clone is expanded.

CDR3nt: TGCGCCAGCAGTCACCGCAGGGGAGGGACCGGGGAGCTGTTTTTT; CDR3aa: CASSHRRGGTGELFF; len: 15; v_gene: TRBV23-1; j_gene: TRBJ2-2; abundance: -; d_gene: -
CDR3nt: TGTGCCAGCAGTTACTCGAAGGCAGGGGGTGGAAACACCATATATTTT; CDR3aa: CASSYSKAGGGNTIYF; len: 16; v_gene: TRBV6-5; j_gene: TRBJ1-3; abundance: -; d_gene: TRBD1
CDR3nt: TGTGCCAGTAGTACAGGTTACAATGGCTACACCTTC; CDR3aa: CASSTGYNGYTF; len: 12; v_gene: TRBV19; j_gene: TRBJ1-2; abundance: -; d_gene: -
CDR3nt: TGTGCCAGTAGTATCCGGGACAGGGGAACTGAAGCTTTCTTT; CDR3aa: CASSIRDRGTEAFF; len: 14; v_gene: TRBV19; j_gene: TRBJ1-1; abundance: -; d_gene: TRBD1
CDR3nt: TGTGCCAGTAGTCCCCCGGGGTCTGGGGCCTACGAGCAGTACTTC; CDR3aa: CASSPPGSGAYEQYF; len: 15; v_gene: TRBV19; j_gene: TRBJ2-7; abundance: -; d_gene: -
CDR3nt: TGTGCCAGCAGCCAAACCTTAGCGGGGGGGCTCTCCGATACGCAGTATTTT; CDR3aa: CASSQTLAGGLSDTQYF; len: 17; v_gene: TRBV4-2; j_gene: TRBJ2-3; abundance: -; d_gene: TRBD2
CDR3nt: TGTGCCAGAAGCTCCCGGCCCGACAGGGAGAACACTGAAGCTTTCTTT; CDR3aa: CARSSRPDRENTEAFF; len: 16; v_gene: TRBV5-3; j_gene: TRBJ1-1; abundance: -; d_gene: TRBD1
CDR3nt: TGTGCCAGCAGTTCGGACAGGGGGGGGGATGAGCAGTTCTTC; CDR3aa: CASSSDRGGDEQFF; len: 14; v_gene: TRBV27; j_gene: TRBJ2-1; abundance: -; d_gene: TRBD1
CDR3nt: TGTGCCAGCAGCCCCGGGACTGAAGCTTTCTTT; CDR3aa: CASSPGTEAFF; len: 11; v_gene: TRBV5-5; j_gene: TRBJ1-1; abundance: -; d_gene: -
CDR3nt: TGTGCCAGCAGTTACGGCGGGAAGGATACGCAGTATTTT; CDR3aa: CASSYGGKDTQYF; len: 13; v_gene: TRBV6-5; j_gene: TRBJ2-3; abundance: -; d_gene: -
CDR3nt: TGCGCCAGCAGCTTGGGAGGAAACCTGAACACTGAATCTTTCTTT; CDR3aa: CASSLGGNLNTESFF; len: 15; v_gene: TRBV5-1; j_gene: TRBJ1-1; abundance: -; d_gene: -
CDR3nt: TGTGCCTGGAGTACGAAAACAGGCCCCTACGAGCAGTACTTC; CDR3aa: CAWSTKTGPYEQYF; len: 14; v_gene: TRBV30; j_gene: TRBJ2-7; abundance: -; d_gene: -
CDR3nt: TGCGCCAGCAGCCAAGCAGGGCTCATGAACACTGAAGCTTTCTTT; CDR3aa: CASSQAGLMNTEAFF; len: 15; v_gene: TRBV4-3; j_gene: TRBJ1-1; abundance: -; d_gene: -
CDR3nt: TGTGCCAGCAGTAGTGCCAGGGTGAACTACAATGAGCAGTTCTTC; CDR3aa: CASSSARVNYNEQFF; len: 15; v_gene: TRBV6-1; j_gene: TRBJ2-1; abundance: -; d_gene: -
CDR3nt: TGTGCCAGCAGCTTGGTCAACAGGGCTGCCGAGCAGTACTTC; CDR3aa: CASSLVNRAAEQYF; len: 14; v_gene: TRBV5-5; j_gene: TRBJ2-7; abundance: -; d_gene: -
CDR3nt: TGTGCCAGCAGGAAATCCCGGGGGGACTCCGGAAACACCATATATTTT; CDR3aa: CASRKSRGDSGNTIYF; len: 16; v_gene: TRBV27; j_gene: TRBJ1-3; abundance: -; d_gene: -
CDR3nt: TGTGCCAGCAGTTTGGACAGCCCGAACACTGAAGCTTTCTTT; CDR3aa: CASSLDSPNTEAFF; len: 14; v_gene: TRBV6-5; j_gene: TRBJ1-1; abundance: few; d_gene: -
CDR3nt: TGTGCCAGCAGCTTCCTAGGACTAGCGGGGGACGAAGAGACCCAGTACTTC; CDR3aa: CASSFLGLAGDEETQYF; len: 17; v_gene: TRBV7-6; j_gene: TRBJ2-5; abundance: -; d_gene: TRBD2
CDR3nt: TGTGCCAGCAGCAACCGCAGAACTTTGGATTCAGGTGAGCAGTTCTTC; CDR3aa: CASSNRRTLDSGEQFF; len: 16; v_gene: TRBV11-2; j_gene: TRBJ2-1; abundance: -; d_gene: -
CDR3nt: TGTGCCAGCAGAGCTGCCCGGAACACCGGGGAGCTGTTTTTT; CDR3aa: CASRAARNTGELFF; len: 14; v_gene: TRBV6-1; j_gene: TRBJ2-2; abundance: -; d_gene: -
CDR3nt: TGTGCCAGTAGTGAACTAGCGGGCACCTACAATGAGCAGTTCTTC; CDR3aa: CASSELAGTYNEQFF; len: 15; v_gene: TRBV19; j_gene: TRBJ2-1; abundance: once; d_gene: TRBD2
CDR3nt: TGCAGCGCCTGGACAGCAAACTATGGCTACACCTTC; CDR3aa: CSAWTANYGYTF; len: 12; v_gene: TRBV29-1; j_gene: TRBJ1-2; abundance: -; d_gene: -
CDR3nt: TGTGCCAGCAGTTACGGGAGCCTAATCCGTGGCTACACCTTC; CDR3aa: CASSYGSLIRGYTF; len: 14; v_gene: TRBV6-5; j_gene: TRBJ1-2; abundance: once; d_gene: -
CDR3nt: TGCGCCAGCAGCCAAGATCGAACAGGGGTTGGAAACACCATATATTTT; CDR3aa: CASSQDRTGVGNTIYF; len: 16; v_gene: TRBV4-3; j_gene: TRBJ1-3; abundance: -; d_gene: TRBD1
CDR3nt: TGTGCCAGCAGCTCTCAGGGAAGAACTGGGGACACTGAAGCTTTCTTT; CDR3aa: CASSSQGRTGDTEAFF; len: 16; v_gene: TRBV11-2; j_gene: TRBJ1-1; abundance: -; d_gene: -
CDR3nt: TGTGCCAGCAGTGAAAGGCAGGGCACTGAAGCTTTCTTT; CDR3aa: CASSERQGTEAFF; len: 13; v_gene: TRBV2; j_gene: TRBJ1-1; abundance: -; d_gene: -
CDR3nt: TGCAGCGTTGGAGTTCTAATTTTAGGCGGGACTGCAGATACGCAGTATTTT; CDR3aa: CSVGVLILGGTADTQYF; len: 17; v_gene: TRBV29-1; j_gene: TRBJ2-3; abundance: -; d_gene: -
CDR3nt: TGTGCCAGCGGGAAACGGGGACTAGCGGGGCTACAAGAGACCCAGTACTTC; CDR3aa: CASGKRGLAGLQETQYF; len: 17; v_gene: TRBV7-7; j_gene: TRBJ2-5; abundance: -; d_gene: TRBD2